The 25 T cell receptor beta chains reported below all come from one sample, sequenced in a study of blood T cell repertoires in COVID-19. The method was immunoSEQ multiplex PCR; TCRdb's version includes in-frame clones alone and lacks a portion of them. Of roughly 120,000 clones listed, 72% are singletons. The sequencing sample was made of peripheral blood. These receptors were taken from a woman in her fifties or sixties with acute or convalescent COVID-19.

As concerns this clone: Other DNA sequences from this sample encode an identical CDR3 as well. The chain uses TRBV19 and TRBJ1-4; D remains ambiguous. Trimming stripped 1 base from V and 0 bases from J, with 6 bases between. This CDR3 comprises 15 residues. CDR1 is LNHDA, CDR2 SQIVND, per germline (reference sequence). CDR3 sequence (DNA): TGTGCCAGTAGTATAGGAGGGACAACTAATGAAAAACTGTTTTTT. This gives the protein CASSIGGTTNEKLFF. Filled out from reference TRBV19 and TRBJ1-4, the complete variable domain reads DGGITQSPKYLFRKEGQNVTLSCEQNLNHDAMYWYRQDPGQGLRLIYYSQIVNDFQKGDIAEGYSVSREKKESFPLTVTSAQKNPTAFYLCASSIGGTTNEKLFFGSGTQLSVL.

The chain's CDR3 is CASSLAGGTYNEQFF. In nucleotides, the CDR3 is TGTGCCAGCAGCTTAGCGGGGGGGACCTACAATGAGCAGTTCTTC. The chain uses TRBV7-8 and TRBJ2-1, with 7 bases identical to TRBD2. Trimming at V came to 0 bases and at J to 2 bases, leaving 1 base not matched to a gene. Germline V gene sequence: CDR1 SGHVS, CDR2 FQNEAQ. The CDR3 is 15 residues long.

The rearrangement uses TRBV4-3 and TRBJ2-5; TRBD1 aligns across 10 bases. The CDR3 covers 15 residues. In germline, CDR1 is LGHNA, CDR2 YSLEER. V shed 4 bases, J shed 7 bases, and the junction held 9 bases outside the gene matches. The DNA for the CDR3 is TGCGCCAGCAGCCCCGGGACAGGGGCCTTGCGGACCCAGTACTTC. It is translated as CASSPGTGALRTQYF.

With regard to this clone: Different DNA sequences within this sample yield the same CDR3. The chain joins TRBV10-3 to TRBJ2-7; a possible D gene is TRBD2 (7 bases). The CDR3 has 12 amino acids. Germline loops: CDR1 ENHRY, CDR2 SYGVKD. Between the trimmed V and J ends, which lost 6 bases and 6 bases, there was a span of 12 bases. The CDR3 loop reads CAIRGGAGEQYF. The CDR3 nucleotides read TGTGCCATCAGGGGGGGGGCTGGCGAGCAGTACTTC.

In DNA form, the CDR3 reads TGTGCCAGCAGCTTGAACGGGGTTAGAAGAAACACCATATATTTT. This gives the protein CASSLNGVRRNTIYF. This chain joins TRBV5-6 and TRBJ1-3; D not resolved. The CDR3 has 15 residues. CDR1 is SGHDT, CDR2 YYEEEE, per germline. V was cut by 1 base and J by 5 bases, with 13 bases left in between. Together with reference TRBV5-6 and TRBJ1-3, the CDR3 gives the full variable domain: DAGVTQSPTHLIKTRGQQVTLRCSPKSGHDTVSWYQQALGQGPQFIFQYYEEEERQRGNFPDRFSGHQFPNYSSELNVNALLLGDSALYLCASSLNGVRRNTIYFGEGSWLTVV.

The chain uses TRBV28 and TRBJ1-2, with D hard to call. Trimming pared 3 bases from V and 8 bases from J, leaving 10 bases between. Germline V gene lookup returns CDR1 MDHEN and CDR2 SYDVKM. The CDR3 has 12 residues. The CDR3 sequence is CASSFEPGGYTF. The CDR3 DNA reads as TGTGCCAGCAGTTTCGAACCGGGAGGCTACACCTTC.

CDR3 DNA: TGTGCTAGTCGAGCGGGGGGGCGGGGCACAGATACGCAGTATTTT. Amino acid sequence: CASRAGGRGTDTQYF. The gene calls are TRBV12-5 and TRBJ2-3; 10 nucleotides match TRBD2. This CDR3 has 15 residues. J was trimmed by 1 base and V by 8 bases; bases with no gene match: 6. Germline lookup yields CDR1 LGHNT and CDR2 FRNRAP.

The chain recombines TRBV24-1 with TRBJ2-5; 9 bases agree with TRBD1. Germline values: CDR1 KGHDR, CDR2 SFDVKD. The CDR3 spans 16 residues. Trimming removed 5 bases from V and 4 bases from J; junction bases left unmatched: 10. The CDR3 region is CATSALRGQGGETQYF. The CDR3 bases are TGTGCCACCAGTGCCCTGAGGGGACAGGGCGGAGAGACCCAGTACTTC.

This clone showed up many times. The chain is built from TRBV24-1 and TRBJ2-1, with 8 bases fitting TRBD2. CDR1 and CDR2 from the germline V gene are KGHDR and SFDVKD. The CDR3 has 16 amino acids. V lost 0 bases, J lost 5 bases, and 5 bases stayed unmatched. CDR3 sequence: CATSDLGGGTHNEQFF. CDR3 DNA: TGTGCCACCAGTGATTTGGGCGGGGGGACGCACAATGAGCAGTTCTTC.

This sequence joins TRBV3-1 (or the pseudogene TRBV3-2) and TRBJ1-2; D gene uncertain. There are 12 residues in the CDR3. Germline lookup yields CDR1 LGHDT and CDR2 YNNKEL (reference sequence). The V end lost 3 bases, the J end lost 7 bases, and 9 bases lay between the germline ends. CDR3 in amino acids: CASSHGRGGYTF. The CDR3 coding sequence is TGTGCCAGCAGCCATGGGAGAGGTGGCTACACCTTC.

The chain links TRBV19 to TRBJ2-1; TRBD2 agrees at 8 bases. CDR3 size: 15 residues. Trimming took 6 bases from V and 6 from J; bases not matched to a gene: 10. Germline-derived CDR1 and CDR2 are LNHDA and SQIVND (reference sequence). CDR3 DNA: TGTGCCAGTAGCAACGGGGGGGCCAATGTCAATGAGCAGTTCTTC. It yields the protein CASSNGGANVNEQFF.

The chain couples TRBV19 to TRBJ2-7; tentatively, D is TRBD2 (5 bases). V was clipped by 1 base and J by 0 bases, with 13 bases between them. Germline-derived CDR1 and CDR2 are LNHDA and SQIVND (reference sequence). The CDR3 totals 16 residues. CDR3 in DNA: TGTGCCAGTAGTATAGGACGGGGTCAAAGCTCCTACGAGCAGTACTTC. Translating gives CASSIGRGQSSYEQYF.

The gene calls are TRBV7-9 and TRBJ1-4; D uncertain. The CDR3 runs to 15 residues. CDR1 and CDR2 from the germline V gene are SEHNR and FQNEAQ (reference sequence). V gave up 2 bases and J gave up 3 bases, with 10 bases separating them. The CDR3 DNA follows: TGTGCCAGCAGCTTATCCGGGAAGGCTAATGAAAAACTGTTTTTT. It is translated as CASSLSGKANEKLFF.

The chain is built from TRBV10-3 and TRBJ1-2; 7 bases match TRBD1. The CDR3 is 14 residues long. Germline V gene data show CDR1 as ENHRY and CDR2 as SYGVKD. Trimming at V came to 8 bases and at J to 6 bases, leaving 12 bases not matched to a gene. The CDR3 nucleotides read TGTGCCATCTATGAGCCCGGGACAGTCCATGGCTACACCTTC. As protein: CAIYEPGTVHGYTF.

This clone was observed a handful of times. The V gene is TRBV7-8, the J gene TRBJ1-5, with D uncertain. This CDR3 is built from 14 residues. Germline V gene sequence: CDR1 SGHVS, CDR2 FQNEAQ. Trimming took 0 bases from V and 3 from J, leaving 6 bases between them. The CDR3 DNA is TGTGCCAGCAGCTTAGCCAGAATCAATCAGCCCCAGCATTTT. It specifies CASSLARINQPQHF.

The chain uses TRBV5-1 and TRBJ2-3, with D tentatively TRBD1 (6 bases). Germline V gene lookup returns CDR1 SGHRS and CDR2 YFSETQ. This CDR3 comprises 16 residues. V dropped 3 bases and J dropped 1 base, with 15 bases sitting between them. CDR3 nucleotides: TGCGCCAGCAGCTGGGGACAAATGGTCGGCACAGATACGCAGTATTTT. Its translation: CASSWGQMVGTDTQYF. Full variable domain (missing parts from reference TRBV5-1 and TRBJ2-3): KAGVTQTPRYLIKTRGQQVTLSCSPISGHRSVSWYQQTPGQGLQFLFEYFSETQRNKGNFPGRFSGRQFSNSRSEMNVSTLELGDSALYLCASSWGQMVGTDTQYFGPGTRLTVL.

The chain has TRBV24-1 and TRBJ1-6; 9 nucleotides align to TRBD1. Unmatched junction bases numbered 7, after V lost 10 bases and J lost 7 bases. From germline, CDR1 is KGHDR and CDR2 SFDVKD. This CDR3 has 14 amino acids. Written as DNA, the CDR3 is TGTGCCACACAAGGGACAGGGATGAATTCACCCCTCCACTTT. It translates to CATQGTGMNSPLHF.

This clone is a singleton in its sample. The gene calls are TRBV4-3 and TRBJ1-1, with D possibly matching TRBD1 (5 bases). The V gene lost 4 bases and the J gene lost 4 bases, with 10 bases spanning the gap. The germline V gene encodes CDR1 LGHNA and CDR2 YSLEER. This CDR3 is 13 amino acids long. The CDR3 nucleotides read TGCGCCAGCAGCCGGCAGGGCGGCACTGAAGCTTTCTTT. Protein product: CASSRQGGTEAFF.

The V gene is TRBV19, the J gene TRBJ2-7, with TRBD2 identical over 7 bases. The CDR3 loop spans 13 amino acids. Germline V lookup: CDR1 LNHDA, CDR2 SQIVND (reference sequence). V lost 5 bases and J lost 7; bases outside the gene matches: 8. The CDR3 region is CASSGTIVGEQYF. CDR3 nucleotides: TGTGCCAGTAGTGGGACTATCGTGGGGGAGCAGTACTTC.

The CDR3 DNA reads as TGTGCCTGGAGTGTACCGGGGGGGATAGCCAAAAACATTCAGTACTTC. It translates to CAWSVPGGIAKNIQYF. The V gene is TRBV30, the J gene TRBJ2-4, with 8 bases that match TRBD2. The germline CDR1 and CDR2 sequences are GTSNPN and SVGIG (reference sequence). V dropped 0 bases and J dropped 0; count of bases not matched to a gene: 4. The CDR3 spans 16 residues.

The rearrangement links TRBV6-2 or TRBV6-3 to TRBJ1-1; 7 positions agree with TRBD1. Germline values: CDR1 MNHEY, CDR2 SVGEGT. This CDR3 has 14 amino acids. J lost 6 bases, V lost 0 bases, and 4 bases had no gene match. As DNA, the CDR3 is TGTGCCAGCAGTTACTCGAACAGGGGCGCTGAAGCTTTCTTT. Protein sequence: CASSYSNRGAEAFF.

V is TRBV19 and J is TRBJ1-4; 7 bases match TRBD1. V lost 4 bases and J lost 0; bases outside the gene matches: 5. From germline, CDR1 is LNHDA and CDR2 SQIVND (reference sequence). CDR3 length equals 16 residues. The CDR3 loop is CASSKGDRATNEKLFF. The CDR3 region has the DNA TGTGCCAGTAGTAAAGGGGACAGAGCAACTAATGAAAAACTGTTTTTT. Supplemented by reference TRBV19 and TRBJ1-4, the full variable domain reads DGGITQSPKYLFRKEGQNVTLSCEQNLNHDAMYWYRQDPGQGLRLIYYSQIVNDFQKGDIAEGYSVSREKKESFPLTVTSAQKNPTAFYLCASSKGDRATNEKLFFGSGTQLSVL.

This clone was counted at least ten times. The gene calls are TRBV5-4 and TRBJ1-1, with TRBD1 matching over 8 bases. J gave up 8 bases and V 2 bases, and 5 bases lay outside the gene matches. The CDR3 totals 13 residues. The germline CDR1 and CDR2 sequences are SGHNT and YYREEE (reference sequence). The CDR3 DNA reads TGTGCCAGCAGCTTCGACAGGGGAAAAGAAGCTTTCTTT. It encodes CASSFDRGKEAFF.

This clone was seen many times. The genes are TRBV2 and TRBJ2-1, with TRBD2 as a possible D gene (6 bases). The CDR3 totals 18 residues. Per germline, CDR1 SNHLY and CDR2 FYNNEI. V shed 1 base and J shed 2 bases, with 18 bases lying between them. The chain's CDR3 is CASSEGGGADQTYNEQFF. CDR3 DNA: TGTGCCAGCAGTGAAGGCGGCGGGGCGGATCAAACCTACAATGAGCAGTTCTTC. The variable domain in full, completed from reference TRBV2 and TRBJ2-1, reads EPEVTQTPSHQVTQMGQEVILRCVPISNHLYFYWYRQILGQKVEFLVSFYNNEISEKSEIFDDQFSVERPDGSNFTLKIRSTKLEDSAMYFCASSEGGGADQTYNEQFFGPGTRLTVL.

As DNA, the CDR3 is TGCGCCAGCAGCTTCGGGGGGAACGCGGGTGAAAAACTGTTTTTT. Translation: CASSFGGNAGEKLFF. The chain has TRBV5-1 and TRBJ1-4; maybe TRBD1 (5 bases). Deletions cut 2 bases from V and 7 bases from J, with 15 bases between. Germline CDR1 reads SGHRS; CDR2 reads YFSETQ. There are 15 residues in the CDR3.